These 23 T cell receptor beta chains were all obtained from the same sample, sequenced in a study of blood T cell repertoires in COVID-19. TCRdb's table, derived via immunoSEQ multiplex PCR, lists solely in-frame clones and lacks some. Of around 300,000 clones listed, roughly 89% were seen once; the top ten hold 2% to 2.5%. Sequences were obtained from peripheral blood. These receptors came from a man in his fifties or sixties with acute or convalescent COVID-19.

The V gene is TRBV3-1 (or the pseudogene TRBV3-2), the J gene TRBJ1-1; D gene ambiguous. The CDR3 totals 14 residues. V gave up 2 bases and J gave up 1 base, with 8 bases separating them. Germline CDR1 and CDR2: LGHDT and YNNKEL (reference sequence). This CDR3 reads CASSQQVANTEAFF. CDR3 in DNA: TGTGCCAGCAGCCAACAGGTTGCGAACACTGAAGCTTTCTTT.

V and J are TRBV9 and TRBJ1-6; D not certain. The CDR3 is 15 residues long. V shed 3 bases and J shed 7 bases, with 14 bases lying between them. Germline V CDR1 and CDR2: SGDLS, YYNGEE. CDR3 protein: CASSADEGWNSPLHF. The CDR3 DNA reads TGTGCCAGCAGCGCAGACGAGGGTTGGAATTCACCCCTCCACTTT.

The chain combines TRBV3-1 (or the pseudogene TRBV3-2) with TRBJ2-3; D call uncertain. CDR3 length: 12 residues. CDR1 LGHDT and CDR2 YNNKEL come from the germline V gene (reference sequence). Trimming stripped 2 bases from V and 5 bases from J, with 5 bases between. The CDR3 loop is CASSQHLDTQYF. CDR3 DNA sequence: TGTGCCAGCAGCCAACACTTAGATACGCAGTATTTT.

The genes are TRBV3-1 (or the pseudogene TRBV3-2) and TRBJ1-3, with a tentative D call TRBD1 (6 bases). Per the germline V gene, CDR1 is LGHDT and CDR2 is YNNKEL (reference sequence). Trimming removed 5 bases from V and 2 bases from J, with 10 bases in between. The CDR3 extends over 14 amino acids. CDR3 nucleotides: TGTGCCAGCAGCAACCGACAGGCTGGAAACACCATATATTTT. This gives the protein CASSNRQAGNTIYF.

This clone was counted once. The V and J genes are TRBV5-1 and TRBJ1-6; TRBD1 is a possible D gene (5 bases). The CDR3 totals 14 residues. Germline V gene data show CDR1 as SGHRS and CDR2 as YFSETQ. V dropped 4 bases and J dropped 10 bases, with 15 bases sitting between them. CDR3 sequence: CASSDPAGQSPLHF. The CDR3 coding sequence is TGCGCCAGCAGCGACCCTGCGGGGCAGTCACCCCTCCACTTT.

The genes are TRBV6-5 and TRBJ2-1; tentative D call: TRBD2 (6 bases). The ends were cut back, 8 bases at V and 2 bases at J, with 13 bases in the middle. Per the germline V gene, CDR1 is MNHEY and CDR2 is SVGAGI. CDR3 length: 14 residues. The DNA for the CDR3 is TGTGCCAGCGATAGCTCTAGCGCCTACAATGAGCAGTTCTTC. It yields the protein CASDSSSAYNEQFF.

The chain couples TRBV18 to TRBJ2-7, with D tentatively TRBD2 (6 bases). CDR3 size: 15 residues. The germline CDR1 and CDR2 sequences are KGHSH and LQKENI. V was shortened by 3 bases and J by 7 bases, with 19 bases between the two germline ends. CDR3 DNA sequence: TGTGCCAGCTCACCTCAATCGGAGGGTCCCTGGGAGCAGTACTTC. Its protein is CASSPQSEGPWEQYF.

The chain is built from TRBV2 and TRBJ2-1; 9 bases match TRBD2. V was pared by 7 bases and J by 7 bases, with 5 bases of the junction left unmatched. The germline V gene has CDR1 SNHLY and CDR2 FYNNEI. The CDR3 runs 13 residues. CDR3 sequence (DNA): TGTGCCAGCATGCGGGGGGGCTTTAATGAGCAGTTCTTC. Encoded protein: CASMRGGFNEQFF. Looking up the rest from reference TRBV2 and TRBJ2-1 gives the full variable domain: EPEVTQTPSHQVTQMGQEVILRCVPISNHLYFYWYRQILGQKVEFLVSFYNNEISEKSEIFDDQFSVERPDGSNFTLKIRSTKLEDSAMYFCASMRGGFNEQFFGPGTRLTVL.

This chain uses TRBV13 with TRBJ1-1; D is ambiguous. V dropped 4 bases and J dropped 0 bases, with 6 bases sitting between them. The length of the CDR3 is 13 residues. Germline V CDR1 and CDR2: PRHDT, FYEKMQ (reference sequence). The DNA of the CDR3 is TGTGCCAGCAGCTCCAACATGAACACTGAAGCTTTCTTT. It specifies CASSSNMNTEAFF.

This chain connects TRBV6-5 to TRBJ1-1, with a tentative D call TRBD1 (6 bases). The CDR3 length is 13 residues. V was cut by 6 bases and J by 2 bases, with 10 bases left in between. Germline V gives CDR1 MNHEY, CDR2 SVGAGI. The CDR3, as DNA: TGTGCCAGCAGCGGCAGGGGTAACACTGAAGCTTTCTTT. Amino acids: CASSGRGNTEAFF.

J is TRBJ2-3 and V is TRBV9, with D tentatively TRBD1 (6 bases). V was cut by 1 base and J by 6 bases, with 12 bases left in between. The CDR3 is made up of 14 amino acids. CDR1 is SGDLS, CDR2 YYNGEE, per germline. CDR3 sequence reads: CASSVSGRGDTQYF. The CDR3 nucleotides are TGTGCCAGCAGCGTATCGGGCAGGGGTGATACGCAGTATTTT.

CDR3 in amino acids: CASSLLAGRDEKLFF. The CDR3 DNA is TGTGCCAGCAGCTTATTGGCGGGGCGAGATGAAAAACTGTTTTTT. The chain employs TRBV7-2 and TRBJ1-4; D might be TRBD1 (5 bases). Germline values: CDR1 SGHTA, CDR2 FQGNSA. With 2 bases removed from V and 6 bases from J, the gap between germline ends came to 13 bases. The CDR3 has 15 amino acids.

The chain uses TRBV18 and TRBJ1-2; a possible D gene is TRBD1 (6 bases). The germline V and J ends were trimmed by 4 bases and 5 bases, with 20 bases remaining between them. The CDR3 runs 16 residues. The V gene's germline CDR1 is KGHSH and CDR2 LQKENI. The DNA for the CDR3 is TGTGCCAGCTCACAGGATCAGGGGATCCTCGGGTATGGCTACACCTTC. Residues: CASSQDQGILGYGYTF.

This CDR3 reads CASSTQGGPREQYF. For the CDR3, the DNA is TGTGCCAGTAGTACACAGGGTGGTCCCCGGGAGCAGTACTTC. The V gene is TRBV19, the J gene TRBJ2-7; TRBD1 might be the D (6 bases). Germline values: CDR1 LNHDA, CDR2 SQIVND (reference sequence). This CDR3 comprises 14 residues. V was shortened by 4 bases and J by 7 bases, with 17 bases between the two germline ends.

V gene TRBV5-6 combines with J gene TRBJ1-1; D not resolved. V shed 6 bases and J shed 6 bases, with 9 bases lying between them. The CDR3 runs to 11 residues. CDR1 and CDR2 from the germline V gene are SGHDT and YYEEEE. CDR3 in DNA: TGTGCCAGCACCCGCGGCCCTGAAGCTTTCTTT. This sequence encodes CASTRGPEAFF. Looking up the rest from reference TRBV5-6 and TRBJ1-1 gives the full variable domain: DAGVTQSPTHLIKTRGQQVTLRCSPKSGHDTVSWYQQALGQGPQFIFQYYEEEERQRGNFPDRFSGHQFPNYSSELNVNALLLGDSALYLCASTRGPEAFFGQGTRLTVV.

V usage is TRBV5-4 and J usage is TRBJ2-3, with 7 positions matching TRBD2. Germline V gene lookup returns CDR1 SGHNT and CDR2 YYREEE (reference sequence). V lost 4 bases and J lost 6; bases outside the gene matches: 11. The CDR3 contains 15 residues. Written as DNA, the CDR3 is TGTGCCAGCAGCCACCGGGACTACCTCATTGATACGCAGTATTTT. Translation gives CASSHRDYLIDTQYF.

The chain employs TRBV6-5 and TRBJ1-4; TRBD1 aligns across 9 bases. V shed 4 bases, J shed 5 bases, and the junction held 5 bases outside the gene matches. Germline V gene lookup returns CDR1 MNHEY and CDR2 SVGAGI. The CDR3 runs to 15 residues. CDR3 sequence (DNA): TGTGCCAGCAGTTTAATCGGGACAGGGAATGAAAAACTGTTTTTT. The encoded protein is CASSLIGTGNEKLFF.

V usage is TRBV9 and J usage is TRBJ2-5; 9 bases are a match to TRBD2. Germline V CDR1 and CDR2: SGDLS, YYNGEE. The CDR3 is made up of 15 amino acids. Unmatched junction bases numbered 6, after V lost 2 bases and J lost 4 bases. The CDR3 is CASSVGGGARETQYF. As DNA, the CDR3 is TGTGCCAGCAGCGTTGGCGGGGGGGCGCGAGAGACCCAGTACTTC.

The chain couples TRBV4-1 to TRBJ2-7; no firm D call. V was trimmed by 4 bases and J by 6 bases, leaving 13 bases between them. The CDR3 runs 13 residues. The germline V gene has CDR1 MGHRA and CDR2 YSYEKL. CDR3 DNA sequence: TGCGCCAGCAGCCCCCTTGGGCGAGCCGAGCAGTACTTC. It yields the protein CASSPLGRAEQYF.

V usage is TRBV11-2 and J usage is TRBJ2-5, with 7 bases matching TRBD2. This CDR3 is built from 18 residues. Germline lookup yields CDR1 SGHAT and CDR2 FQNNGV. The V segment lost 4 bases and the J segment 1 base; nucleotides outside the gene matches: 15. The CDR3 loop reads CASSWHAWAGVLQETQYF. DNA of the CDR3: TGTGCCAGCAGCTGGCACGCGTGGGCGGGGGTACTCCAAGAGACCCAGTACTTC.

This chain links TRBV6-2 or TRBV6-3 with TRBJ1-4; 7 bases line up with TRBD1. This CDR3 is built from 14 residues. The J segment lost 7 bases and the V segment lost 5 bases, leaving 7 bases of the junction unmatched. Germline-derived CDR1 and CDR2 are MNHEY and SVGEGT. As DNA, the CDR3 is TGTGCCAGCAGTAGACAGGGTTGGGCTGAAAAACTGTTTTTT. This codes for CASSRQGWAEKLFF.

The CDR3 DNA reads as TGTGCCATCAGTCCCCCGGGGAATTCACCCCTCCACTTT. Protein sequence: CAISPPGNSPLHF. The V gene is TRBV10-3, the J gene TRBJ1-6; D gene ambiguous. Trimming cost V 5 bases and J 7 bases, with 9 bases left between them. CDR1 is ENHRY and CDR2 is SYGVKD in the germline V gene. This CDR3 contains 13 residues.

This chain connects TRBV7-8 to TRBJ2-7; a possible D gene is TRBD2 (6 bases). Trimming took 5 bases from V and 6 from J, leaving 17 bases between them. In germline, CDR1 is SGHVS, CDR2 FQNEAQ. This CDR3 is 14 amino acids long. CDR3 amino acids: CASSPRGGGLEQYF. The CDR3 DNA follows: TGTGCCAGCAGCCCTAGAGGTGGAGGGCTCGAGCAGTACTTC.